This TCR beta chain is from a study of OX40 agonist ivuxolimab in advanced cancers. The CDR3 consists of 22 residues. Looked up from germline, CDR1 is LGHNA and CDR2 is YNFKEQ. Trimming left V 0 bases short and J 3 bases short, with 27 bases between. The method was immunoSEQ multiplex PCR; TCRdb's version includes in-frame clones alone and lacks a portion of them. There are about 70,000 clones in the sample; about 86% occur only once, and less than 3% lies in the top ten. This TCR derives from an adult with an advanced solid tumor such as melanoma, head and neck, liver or kidney cancer. The material was CD4+ or CD8+ T cells sorted from blood, obtained in a trial of the OX40 agonist ivuxolimab. This sequence joins TRBV4-2 and TRBJ1-6; D possibly corresponds to TRBD1 (6 bases). In DNA form, the CDR3 reads TGTGCCAGCAGCCAAGATCCCCTCAGACAGGCTCGGACTGCTATCTATAATTCACCCCTCCACTTT. Amino acid sequence: CASSQDPLRQARTAIYNSPLHF.